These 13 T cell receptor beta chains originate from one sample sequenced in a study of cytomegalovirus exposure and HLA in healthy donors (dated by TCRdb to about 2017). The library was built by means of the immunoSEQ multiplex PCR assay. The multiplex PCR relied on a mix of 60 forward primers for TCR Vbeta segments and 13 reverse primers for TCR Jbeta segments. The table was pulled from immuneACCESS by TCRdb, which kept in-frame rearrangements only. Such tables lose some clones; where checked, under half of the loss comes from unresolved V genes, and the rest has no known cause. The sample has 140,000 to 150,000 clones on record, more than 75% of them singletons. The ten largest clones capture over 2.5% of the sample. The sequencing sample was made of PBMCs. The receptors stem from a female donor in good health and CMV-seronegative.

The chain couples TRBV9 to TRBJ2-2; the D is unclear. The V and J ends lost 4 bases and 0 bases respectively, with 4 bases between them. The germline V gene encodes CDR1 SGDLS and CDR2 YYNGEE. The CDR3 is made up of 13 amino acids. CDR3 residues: CASSSPNTGELFF. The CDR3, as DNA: TGTGCCAGCAGCTCTCCGAACACCGGGGAGCTGTTTTTT.

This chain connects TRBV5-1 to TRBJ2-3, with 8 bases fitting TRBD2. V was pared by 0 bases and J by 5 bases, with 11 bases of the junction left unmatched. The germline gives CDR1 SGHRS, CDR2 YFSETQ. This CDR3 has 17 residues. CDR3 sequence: CASSLGVGRAYIDTQYF. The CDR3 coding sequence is TGCGCCAGCAGCTTGGGAGTCGGGAGGGCCTATATAGATACGCAGTATTTT.

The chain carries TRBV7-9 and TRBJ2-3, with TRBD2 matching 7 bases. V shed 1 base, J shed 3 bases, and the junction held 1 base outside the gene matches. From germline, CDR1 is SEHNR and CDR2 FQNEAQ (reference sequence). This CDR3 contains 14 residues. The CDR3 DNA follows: TGTGCCAGCAGCTTAGTTAGCGGGACAGATACGCAGTATTTT. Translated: CASSLVSGTDTQYF.

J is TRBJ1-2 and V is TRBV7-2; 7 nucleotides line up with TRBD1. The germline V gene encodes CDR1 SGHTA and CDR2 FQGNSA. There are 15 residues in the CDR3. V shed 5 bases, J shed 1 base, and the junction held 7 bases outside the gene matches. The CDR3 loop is CASSPTGRVNYGYTF. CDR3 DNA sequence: TGTGCCAGCAGCCCGACAGGGCGGGTTAACTATGGCTACACCTTC.

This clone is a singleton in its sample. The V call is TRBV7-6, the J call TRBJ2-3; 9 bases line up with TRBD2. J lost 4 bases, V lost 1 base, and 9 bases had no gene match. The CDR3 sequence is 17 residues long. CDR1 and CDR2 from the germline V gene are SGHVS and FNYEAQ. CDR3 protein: CASSLEGGRALADTQYF. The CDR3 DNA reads TGTGCCAGCAGCTTAGAAGGCGGGAGGGCTTTGGCAGATACGCAGTATTTT.

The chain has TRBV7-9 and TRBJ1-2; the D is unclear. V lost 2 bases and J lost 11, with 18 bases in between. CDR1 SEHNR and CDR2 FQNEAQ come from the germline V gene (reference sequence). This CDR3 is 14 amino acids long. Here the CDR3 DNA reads TGTGCCAGCAGCTTATCGATATCCGGTTTCGGGTACACCTTC. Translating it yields CASSLSISGFGYTF. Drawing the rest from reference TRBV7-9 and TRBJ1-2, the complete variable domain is DTGVSQNPRHKITKRGQNVTFRCDPISEHNRLYWYRQTLGQGPEFLTYFQNEAQLEKSRLLSDRFSAERPKGSFSTLEIQRTEQGDSAMYLCASSLSISGFGYTFGSGTRLTVV.

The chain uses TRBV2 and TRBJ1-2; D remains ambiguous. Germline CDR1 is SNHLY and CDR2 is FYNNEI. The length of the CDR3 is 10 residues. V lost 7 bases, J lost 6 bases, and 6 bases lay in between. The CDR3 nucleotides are TGTGCCAGCAAAGCGAATGGCTACACCTTC. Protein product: CASKANGYTF.

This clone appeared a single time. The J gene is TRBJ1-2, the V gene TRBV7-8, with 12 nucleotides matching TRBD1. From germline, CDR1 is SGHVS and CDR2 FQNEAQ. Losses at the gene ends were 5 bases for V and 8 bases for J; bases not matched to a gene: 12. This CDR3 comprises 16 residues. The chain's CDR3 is CASSPHPGQGAWGYTF. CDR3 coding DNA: TGTGCCAGCAGCCCCCATCCGGGACAGGGGGCGTGGGGCTACACCTTC. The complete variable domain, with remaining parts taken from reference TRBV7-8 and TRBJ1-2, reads GAGVSQSPRYKVAKRGQDVALRCDPISGHVSLFWYQQALGQGPEFLTYFQNEAQLDKSGLPSDRFFAERPEGSVSTLKIQRTQQEDSAVYLCASSPHPGQGAWGYTFGSGTRLTVV.

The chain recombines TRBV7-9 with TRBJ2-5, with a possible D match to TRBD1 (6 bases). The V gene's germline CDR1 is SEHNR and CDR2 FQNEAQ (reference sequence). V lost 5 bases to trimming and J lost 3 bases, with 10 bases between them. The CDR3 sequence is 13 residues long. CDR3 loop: CASSRTGKETQYF. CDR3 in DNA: TGTGCCAGCAGCCGTACAGGGAAAGAGACCCAGTACTTC.

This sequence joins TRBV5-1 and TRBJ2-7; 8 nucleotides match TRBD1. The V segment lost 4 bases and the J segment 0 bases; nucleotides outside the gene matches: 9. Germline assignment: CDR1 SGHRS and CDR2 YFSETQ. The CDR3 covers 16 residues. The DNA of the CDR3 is TGCGCCAGCAGCGCCGTGACAGGGGCGTCCTCCTACGAGCAGTACTTC. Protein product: CASSAVTGASSYEQYF.

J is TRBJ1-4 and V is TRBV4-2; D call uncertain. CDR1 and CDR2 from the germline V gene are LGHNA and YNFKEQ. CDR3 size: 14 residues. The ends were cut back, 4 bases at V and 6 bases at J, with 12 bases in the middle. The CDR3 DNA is TGTGCCAGCAGCCTAAGCGGGGTGGATGAAAAACTGTTTTTT. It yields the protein CASSLSGVDEKLFF.

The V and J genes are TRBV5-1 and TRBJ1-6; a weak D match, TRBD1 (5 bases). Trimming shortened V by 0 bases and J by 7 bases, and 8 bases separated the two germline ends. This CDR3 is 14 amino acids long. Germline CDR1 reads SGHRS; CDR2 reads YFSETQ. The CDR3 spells CASSLVGENSPLHF. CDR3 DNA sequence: TGCGCCAGCAGCTTGGTAGGGGAAAATTCACCCCTCCACTTT.

The CDR3 nucleotides read TGCGCCAGCATACACAACTACGAGCAGTACTTC. Translation: CASIHNYEQYF. The J gene is TRBJ2-7, the V gene TRBV10-2; D call uncertain. The length of the CDR3 is 11 residues. Germline V gene sequence: CDR1 WSHSY, CDR2 SAAADI. With 7 bases removed from V and 3 bases from J, the gap between germline ends came to 7 bases.